A selection of T cell receptor beta chains follows, all from one sample in a study of cytomegalovirus exposure and HLA in healthy donors. Measured with immunoSEQ multiplex PCR; TCRdb has only the in-frame clones, and not every one. Here the sample spans over 85,000 clones, around 71% being singletons. What was sequenced was PBMCs. The receptors come from a man aged 25 to 45 in good health and CMV-seronegative. CDR3s include the opening cysteine and the closing phenylalanine or tryptophan. D genes are given only for firm matches. Clone size appears in some rows only: once, few, many, or a class for an expanded clone.

j_gene,v_gene,abundance,d_gene,CDR3nt,CDR3aa
TRBJ2-5,TRBV27,.,.,TGTGCCAGCATCGGGGGTCTTCAAGAGACCCAGTACTTC,CASIGGLQETQYF
TRBJ1-2,TRBV5-1,.,TRBD1,TGCGCCAGCAGCAAGGGACAGGGAACTGGCTACACCTTC,CASSKGQGTGYTF
TRBJ2-3,TRBV29-1,.,.,TGCAGCGTTGACCTAGGCCGGGGCACAGATACGCAGTATTTT,CSVDLGRGTDTQYF
TRBJ1-1,TRBV6-5,.,.,TGTGCCAGCACCCAGGGCACTGAAGCTTTCTTT,CASTQGTEAFF
TRBJ2-7,TRBV10-3,.,.,TGTGCCATCAGGGACAACATCTACGAGCAGTACTTC,CAIRDNIYEQYF
TRBJ2-7,TRBV7-9,once,.,TGTGCCAGCAGCTTAGTGGTCGGAGGGGCTCAGAACGAGCAGTACTTC,CASSLVVGGAQNEQYF
TRBJ1-5,TRBV18,.,TRBD1,TGTGCCAGCTCCCTGACAGGGGGTGACAATCAGCCCCAGCATTTT,CASSLTGGDNQPQHF
TRBJ2-1,TRBV4-2,few,TRBD1,TGTGCCAGCAGCCAAGAGACAGGGGGGTATGAGCAGTTCTTC,CASSQETGGYEQFF
TRBJ2-1,TRBV6-4,few,TRBD2,TGTGCCAGCAGTCCGGGACTAGCGGGGGGGAGCTCCTACAATGAGCAGTTCTTC,CASSPGLAGGSSYNEQFF
TRBJ2-2,TRBV14,few,TRBD2,TGTGCCAGCAGACCACTAGCGTCGAACACCGGGGAGCTGTTTTTT,CASRPLASNTGELFF
TRBJ2-2,TRBV4-3,.,.,TGCGCCAGCAGCCACAAAGACGACGCGGCGGTATCGAACACCGGGGAGCTGTTTTTT,CASSHKDDAAVSNTGELFF
TRBJ2-7,TRBV15,few,TRBD2,TGTGCCACCAGCAGAGATCTCCTGACTAGCGGCTACGAGCAGTACTTC,CATSRDLLTSGYEQYF
TRBJ1-2,TRBV4-1,.,.,TGCGCCAGCAGCCAAGAGTCCGGGTTCAACTATGGCTACACCTTC,CASSQESGFNYGYTF
TRBJ1-3,TRBV27,.,TRBD1,TGTGCCAGCAGTTTGGGGACAGGCTCTGGAAACACCATATATTTT,CASSLGTGSGNTIYF
TRBJ1-2,TRBV15,.,TRBD1,TGTGCCACAAGCCGGGACAGGGGGAAGGGCTATGGCTACACCTTC,CATSRDRGKGYGYTF
TRBJ2-7,TRBV29-1,.,.,TGCAGCGTTGAAGTTTTCATGGTTGAGACAGGTATCTACGAGCAGTACTTC,CSVEVFMVETGIYEQYF
TRBJ2-7,TRBV30,few,TRBD2,TGTGCCTGGAGTGAAACGCGAGCGGGGGTCTACGAGCAGTACTTC,CAWSETRAGVYEQYF
TRBJ1-5,TRBV5-4,.,TRBD1,TGTGCCAGCAGCAGACTGACAGGGGGCGAGGATAATCAGCCCCAGCATTTT,CASSRLTGGEDNQPQHF
TRBJ1-5,TRBV4-3,.,.,TGCGCCAGCAGCCAAAGCCTCCAGGGCAATCAGCCCCAGCATTTT,CASSQSLQGNQPQHF
TRBJ2-2,TRBV5-1,.,TRBD1,TGCGCCAGCAGCCCGTGGGGGACAGGATCTACCGGGGAGCTGTTTTTT,CASSPWGTGSTGELFF
TRBJ2-3,TRBV7-2,.,TRBD2,TGTGCCAGCAGCGCGCCGGGACTAGCAGATACGCAGTATTTT,CASSAPGLADTQYF